This TCR beta chain derives from a study of cytomegalovirus exposure and HLA in healthy donors (dated by TCRdb to about 2017). Study-level background: An earlier analysis of more than 550 of the donors reported around 280 Gb of sequence data and 95 million to 130 million unique TCR beta sequences obtained from roughly 180 million T cells. An early release that covered about 600 HLA-typed donors contained approximately 300 gigabases of sequencing data and tens of millions of unique TCR sequences. Of the 350 to 450 genotyped donors, approximately 83% fell in the genetic ancestry cluster associated with self-reported Caucasian donors. To predict cytomegalovirus infection status, the study combined high-throughput TCR immunosequencing, statistical association of individual TCRs with disease status, and machine learning. Rather than drawing on any new phenotypic data, the later analysis identified candidate immune exposures from TCR beta sequences and the way those sequences occurred across donors. HLA typing included class I and class II loci at four-digit resolution. In a later genetic analysis, genome-wide SNP genotypes for about three fifths of the 666 donors were used, and that subset was treated as a discovery cohort. The study was designed to test whether signatures of past pathogen exposure could be identified by cataloging public T cell receptors. The number of typed donors differed by locus: roughly 620-630 for A, B, C, DRB1 and DQB1; 500 to 550 for DQA1; some 610 for DPA1; and roughly 490 for DPB1. To decide whether each TCR beta V gene segment behaved as functional or pseudogenic, an earlier analysis of some 600 of the donors relied on high-throughput TCR beta sequencing. On average, around 230,000 unique TCR beta nucleotide sequences were sequenced per donor among 350 to 400 genotyped donors of the cohort, with roughly a sixth of those sequences being non-productive. Donor age, sex, ethnicity and CMV serostatus were compiled together with the repertoire data. To study patterns of TCR occurrence, a later analysis re-analyzed previously published TCR beta repertoires from several hundred donors and added high-resolution HLA genotyping. About five DR-DQ haplotypes were handled as single units for association and clustering because linkage in the cohort was strong. All discovery cohort repertoires had been generated using a single sequencing platform. Using immunosequencing, the study profiled T cell repertoires from some 670 subjects and related those repertoires to cytomegalovirus serostatus. In addition to the first cohort of 666 subjects, a separate validation cohort of approximately 130 different subjects was used.

The cohort consisted of 650 to 700 healthy bone marrow donors. All cohort members were sampled while nominally healthy, although unrecorded immune exposures were likely present. The donor was CMV seronegative and was included in the group of a few hundred seronegative cohort members. A peripheral blood sample was collected from each donor, and TCR beta sequencing was performed on peripheral blood mononuclear cells. Genomic DNA was extracted from the blood cell samples with the Qiagen DNeasy Blood Extraction Kit. With regard to this clone: Which antigen it targets is not known. No base quality values were provided; no much bigger clone lies one nucleotide off.

CDR1 and CDR2 are read off the germline V gene (reference sequence) as LNHDA and SQIVND. The junction shows trimming of 1 base on V and 3 bases on J, plus 10 bases between the germline ends. The CDR3 numbers 14 residues from cysteine through phenylalanine. CDR3 DNA only is kept here, 42 bases in frame from base 1. Library generation was performed with the immunoSEQ multiplex PCR assay. A mixture of 60 forward primers for TCR Vbeta segments and 13 reverse primers for TCR Jbeta segments was used in the multiplex PCR. A multiplex PCR assay on genomic DNA amplified the CDR3 region of rearranged TCR beta genes. The amplified TCR beta libraries were sequenced on the Illumina HiSeq System as 87-base-pair reads. From the authors' description of their analysis: In a later analysis, tens of millions of unique TCR beta chains were counted across the 690 or so repertoires, and roughly 11 million of these chains were shared by at least two donors. A nearest-neighbor algorithm error-corrected the raw reads and collapsed the reads into unique sequences, merging closely related sequences to remove PCR and sequencing errors. To assign V, D and J gene segments, CDR3 sequences were aligned to IMGT reference sequences. For a sequence to be retained, at least a six-nucleotide match to both a V gene segment and a J gene segment was required. A rearrangement counted as productive if the CDR3 had no stop codons and remained in frame with V and J, and every other rearrangement counted as non-productive. Following IMGT convention, CDR3 was defined as the stretch from the second conserved V-encoded cysteine to the conserved J-encoded phenylalanine. The earlier analysis of about 560 of the donors excluded any sequence lacking an unambiguous match to a single V gene segment. In an earlier analysis of approximately 500 of the donors, a V segment was called functional when productive rearrangements were above 56.7%, and segregating when the standard deviation between donors exceeded 5%. A statistical classification framework was developed to diagnose cytomegalovirus status using the catalog of TCR beta chain sequences. In a later analysis, V and J genes were assigned by comparing TCR nucleotide sequences against IMGT/GENE-DB human TR gene sequences. In a later analysis, CDR3 sequences and most-parsimonious VDJ recombination scenarios were assigned using the TCRdist pipeline. In a later analysis, every TCR beta chain was defined by the combination of its CDR3 amino acid sequence and its V-gene family, and reads without a unique V-gene family were dropped. As a way to deal with suspected cross-contamination and a sequencing artifact, a later analysis dropped over 550 nucleotide sequences that were highly shared and had low generation probability. A later analysis calculated a clonal expansion index for each public chain from normalized within-repertoire ranks of inferred template counts. In a later analysis, generation probabilities were computed using a VDJ recombination model fitted to out-of-frame rearrangements, and the results were checked against IGoR. In a later analysis, hypergeometric tests were used to score TCR-TCR, TCR-HLA and TCR-CMV co-occurrence, with a repertoire-size bias correction applied to TCR pairs. False discovery rates were estimated in a later analysis by permuting HLA or CMV assignments 20 times. In a later analysis, co-occurring TCRs were grouped with DBSCAN, and TCRdist sequence similarity was added when clustering was performed within HLA-allele-positive subsets. Repertoires with fewer than 30,000 or more than 120,000 public chains, plus five repertoires with anomalous nucleotide sharing, were excluded from co-occurrence clustering. This immuneACCESS table, as held by TCRdb, lists in-frame sequences with V and J called but not all clones. Of the missing ones, under half trace to an unresolved V gene in checked studies; the others have no known cause. The V and J calls and clone size come from that table; D and trimming were worked out from the DNA. The sample records 150,000 to 200,000 clones, approximately 80% of which are singletons. Of the sample, about 1.7% falls within the top ten clones.

Here is what the overall study found, with its caveats: Most TCR sequences were observed very rarely across donors, whereas some public TCRs were present in many individuals. In a later analysis, TCR association rates were found to vary across HLA loci, with the most associated TCRs seen for DRB1 alleles and the fewest for HLA-C alleles. Strong co-occurrence of HLA alleles, especially DR and DQ, made assigning TCR associations to individual alleles difficult. In an earlier analysis of about 550 of the donors, most TCR beta V segments were observed in productive rearrangements about 87% or about 30% of the time, broadly matching IMGT annotations. According to the authors, the approach could potentially be generalized to other disease states and immunological phenotypes. Presence/absence analyses assumed roughly uniform sequencing depth across donors, an assumption that may not hold. The sequencing pipeline was judged likely to have produced a cluster of highly shared sequence variants as a technical artifact. According to a later analysis, most CMV-associated TCR beta chains appeared to be HLA-restricted, and the HLA associations seemed to be driven largely by CMV exposure. A further reported finding was that TCR beta sequences accurately predicted the HLA-A and HLA-B alleles for most subjects in the first cohort. The cohort was sequenced for TCR beta chains only, and without alpha or paired-chain data the features that could be detected were limited. V-gene and J-gene trimming of TCR beta chains was associated with a missense DCLRE1C variant in a later genetic analysis, and the association was replicated in an independent cohort. Because HLA typing was unavailable for some donors at each locus, only the typed subset was used in association tests. Correlated functional status among segregating V segments might be attributable to linkage disequilibrium, but an unknown experimental factor could not be ruled out. Immune exposure information for the cohort was limited to CMV serostatus. In the study, around 150 TCR beta chains were listed as associated with cytomegalovirus. Some IMGT-functional V segments, including TRBV6-2 and TRBV6-3, could not be distinguished by the 87-base-pair reads and were therefore excluded. A later analysis found that HLA-associated TCR beta chains were more clonally expanded and had lower generation probabilities than equally common non-associated chains. In both the original and validation cohorts, the classifier was reported to diagnose cytomegalovirus status with high specificity and sensitivity. Several of the top co-occurrence clusters appeared to be linked to parvovirus B19, influenza, CMV and Epstein-Barr virus, according to a later analysis. Because counts were too low, fewer than 20 rarely observed V segments, including chromosome 9 orphons, were excluded from the earlier analysis of fewer than 650 of the donors. In vitro tests confirmed that a few of the cytomegalovirus-associated TCR beta chains recognize cytomegalovirus antigens. At a false discovery rate of 0.05, a later analysis linked 15,000 to 20,000 TCR beta sequences to specific HLA alleles. According to a later genetic analysis, donors in an Asian-associated ancestry cluster had fewer N-insertions in productive TCRs than the approximately 630-donor mean.

This sequence was found in a young woman in good health and CMV-seronegative. The sequenced sample consisted of PBMCs. Recombination linked TRBV19 to TRBJ2-7; a tentative D call is TRBD1 (6 bases match). The CDR3 protein is CASSIAAGDYEQYF. The DNA sequence is given as TGTGCCAGTAGTATAGCAGCAGGGGACTACGAGCAGTACTTC.